The 22 T cell receptor beta chains given below trace back to one sample, sequenced in a study of control samples from healthy donors and cancer patients. This table comes from immunoSEQ multiplex PCR, and its TCRdb copy is limited to in-frame clones, with some not included. Found here are fewer than 85,000 clones, around 92% of them singletons; the top ten hold approximately 14%. The source material was blood. Source of these receptors: a man aged 25-45 years in good health.

This sequence joins TRBV24-1 and TRBJ2-7; D possibly uses TRBD1 or TRBD2 (5 bases each). The CDR3 totals 13 residues. The germline V and J ends were trimmed by 5 bases and 5 bases, with 12 bases remaining between them. Germline V gene lookup returns CDR1 KGHDR and CDR2 SFDVKD. CDR3 region: CATSARVGDEQYF. CDR3 sequence (DNA): TGTGCCACCAGTGCCAGGGTCGGGGACGAGCAGTACTTC.

The chain carries TRBV30 and TRBJ2-1; 12 bases line up with TRBD2. The V gene end was trimmed by 4 bases and the J gene end by 6 bases; junction bases not matched to a gene: 1. The germline V gene encodes CDR1 GTSNPN and CDR2 SVGIG (reference sequence). The CDR3 contains 13 residues. The CDR3 nucleotides are TGTGCCTGGAAACTAGCGGGAGGCAATGAGCAGTTCTTC. As protein: CAWKLAGGNEQFF.

The rearrangement links TRBV19 to TRBJ2-2, with 10 bases identical to TRBD2. Trimming at V came to 3 bases and at J to 3 bases, leaving 1 base not matched to a gene. From germline, CDR1 is LNHDA and CDR2 SQIVND (reference sequence). CDR3 length: 15 residues. Here the CDR3 reads CASSILAGDTGELFF. The CDR3 DNA sequence: TGTGCCAGTAGTATTCTAGCGGGGGACACCGGGGAGCTGTTTTTT.

J is TRBJ2-1 and V is TRBV7-9; D gene ambiguous. The V and J ends lost 3 bases and 6 bases respectively, with 12 bases between them. Per the germline V gene, CDR1 is SEHNR and CDR2 is FQNEAQ (reference sequence). The CDR3 consists of 14 residues. Here the CDR3 reads CASSLGLRGNEQFF. The CDR3, as DNA: TGTGCCAGCAGCTTGGGCTTACGAGGCAATGAGCAGTTCTTC.

The chain couples TRBV5-1 to TRBJ2-1, with 13 bases aligning to TRBD2. This CDR3 has 17 amino acids. Germline values: CDR1 SGHRS, CDR2 YFSETQ. The V gene end was trimmed by 0 bases and the J gene end by 6 bases; junction bases not matched to a gene: 6. The CDR3 nucleotides are TGCGCCAGCAGCTTGGGGACTAGCGGGAGATCCGTCAATGAGCAGTTCTTC. Encoded protein: CASSLGTSGRSVNEQFF.

V and J are TRBV4-2 and TRBJ2-1; TRBD2 aligns across 7 bases. Germline CDR1 and CDR2: LGHNA and YNFKEQ. The CDR3 has 15 amino acids. The V and J ends lost 1 base and 7 bases, in that order; junction bases with no gene match: 7. CDR3 sequence: CASSQGGLPWNEQFF. The DNA of the CDR3 is TGTGCCAGCAGCCAAGGGGGACTACCTTGGAATGAGCAGTTCTTC.

The rearrangement joins TRBV12-3 or TRBV12-4 to TRBJ2-7; D remains unclear. The CDR3 is 13 amino acids. Trimming cost V 7 bases and J 10 bases, with 20 bases left between them. CDR3 nucleotide sequence: TGTGCCAGCACGTCCCTCGGGCAGAGACAACAGTACTTC. It yields the protein CASTSLGQRQQYF.

The sample holds one count of this clone. The CDR3: CASSQWNGLGGNTGELFF. The CDR3, as DNA: TGCGCCAGCAGCCAGTGGAACGGACTGGGGGGGAACACCGGGGAGCTGTTTTTT. The chain recombines TRBV4-1 with TRBJ2-2, with D tentatively TRBD2 (6 bases). V was trimmed by 3 bases and J by 1 base, leaving 18 bases between them. The CDR3 runs 18 residues. Germline lookup yields CDR1 MGHRA and CDR2 YSYEKL.

The chain employs TRBV5-6 and TRBJ2-4; 10 bases agree with TRBD2. There are 18 residues in the CDR3. The ends lost 0 bases at V and 0 bases at J; junction bases unmatched: 6. Germline V CDR1 and CDR2: SGHDT, YYEEEE. The CDR3 bases are TGTGCCAGCAGCTTGGCACCTAGCGGGGGAATAGCCAAAAACATTCAGTACTTC. This sequence encodes CASSLAPSGGIAKNIQYF.

The V gene is TRBV9, the J gene TRBJ2-3; 8 bases match TRBD2. Germline values: CDR1 SGDLS, CDR2 YYNGEE. The length of the CDR3 is 15 residues. V was clipped by 2 bases and J by 1 base; unmatched bases: 3. The CDR3 nucleotides read TGTGCCAGCAGCGTCGGGACTAGACGCACAGATACGCAGTATTTT. Translation gives CASSVGTRRTDTQYF.

The chain combines TRBV5-4 with TRBJ2-3, with 11 bases matching TRBD2. CDR1 and CDR2 (germline): SGHNT, YYREEE (reference sequence). Trimming cost V 2 bases and J 2 bases; bases outside gene matches: 4. The CDR3 has 16 residues. In nucleotides, the CDR3 is TGTGCCAGCAGCTTAACTAGCGGGAGAAACACAGATACGCAGTATTTT. It specifies CASSLTSGRNTDTQYF.

J is TRBJ2-4 and V is TRBV7-2; D gene ambiguous. V was cut by 9 bases and J by 3 bases, with 12 bases left in between. The CDR3 is 13 amino acids. The V gene's germline CDR1 is SGHTA and CDR2 FQGNSA. Written as DNA, the CDR3 is TGTGCCAGTCAGGATTGGATCAAAAACATTCAGTACTTC. Protein: CASQDWIKNIQYF.

This clone was observed a few times. The V gene is TRBV6-5, the J gene TRBJ2-5, with D unclear. Germline CDR1 MNHEY, CDR2 SVGAGI. There are 11 residues in the CDR3. Trimming cost V 5 bases and J 7 bases, with 8 bases left between them. The CDR3 bases are TGTGCCAGCAGTAATTTGGGGACCCAGTACTTC. Its protein product is CASSNLGTQYF.

The rearrangement joins TRBV12-3 or TRBV12-4 to TRBJ1-2; D not resolved. The CDR3 is 13 residues long. V lost 3 bases, J lost 8 bases, and 13 bases lay in between. The CDR3 loop reads CASSLGQAGGYTF. DNA for the CDR3: TGTGCCAGCAGTTTGGGCCAGGCTGGAGGCTACACCTTC.

The genes are TRBV10-3 and TRBJ2-7; no clear D gene. The CDR3 is 11 residues long. Trimming cost V 4 bases and J 3 bases, with 4 bases left between them. Germline CDR1 is ENHRY and CDR2 is SYGVKD. CDR3 bases: TGTGCCATCAGTGGGGTCTACGAGCAGTACTTC. Protein: CAISGVYEQYF.

The gene calls are TRBV11-3 and TRBJ2-7; TRBD1 is a possible D gene (5 bases). Germline-derived CDR1 and CDR2 are SGHNT and YENEEA. V lost 4 bases and J 3 bases, leaving 7 bases between the germline ends. There are 12 residues in the CDR3. The CDR3 here is CASSSRDYEQYF. The CDR3 DNA sequence: TGTGCCAGCAGCTCCAGGGACTACGAGCAGTACTTC.

This chain links TRBV15 with TRBJ2-2, with D tentatively TRBD1 (7 bases). The CDR3 spans 18 residues. CDR1 and CDR2 from the germline V gene are LNHNV and YYDKDF (reference sequence). The V gene lost 2 bases and the J gene lost 3 bases, with 19 bases spanning the gap. The CDR3 bases are TGTGCCACCAGCAGACCAAACCGGGGGACAGCACACACCGGGGAGCTGTTTTTT. It specifies CATSRPNRGTAHTGELFF.

Notes on this clone: Other DNA sequences within the sample encode an identical CDR3. For the CDR3, the DNA is TGTGCCAGCAGTTTAAAGGGACAGCTAAACTCTGGAAACACCATATATTTT. Translated: CASSLKGQLNSGNTIYF. V is TRBV27 and J is TRBJ1-3; 7 bases map to TRBD1. J was trimmed by 0 bases and V by 2 bases; bases with no gene match: 7. There are 17 residues in the CDR3. From germline, CDR1 is MNHEY and CDR2 SMNVEV (reference sequence).

The J gene is TRBJ1-3, the V gene TRBV14; D is undetermined. The length of the CDR3 is 14 residues. Germline V gene sequence: CDR1 SGHDN, CDR2 FVKESK. Trimming shortened V by 4 bases and J by 4 bases, and 11 bases separated the two germline ends. The CDR3 reads CASSPHLQGNTIYF. In nucleotides, the CDR3 is TGTGCCAGCAGCCCACATTTGCAGGGAAACACCATATATTTT.

V usage is TRBV30 and J usage is TRBJ1-4; D is unclear. Looked up from germline, CDR1 is GTSNPN and CDR2 is SVGIG (reference sequence). The V end lost 3 bases, the J end lost 8 bases, and 13 bases lay between the germline ends. The CDR3 covers 13 residues. The CDR3 coding sequence is TGTGCCTGGAGCGGAGGTCCTGGGGAAAAACTGTTTTTT. It specifies CAWSGGPGEKLFF.

The chain links TRBV27 to TRBJ2-1; 9 bases are shared with TRBD2. This CDR3 spans 11 amino acids. The V segment lost 10 bases and the J segment 8 bases; nucleotides outside the gene matches: 3. Looked up from germline, CDR1 is MNHEY and CDR2 is SMNVEV (reference sequence). The CDR3 reads CATLAGYEQFF. CDR3 bases: TGTGCCACCCTAGCGGGATATGAGCAGTTCTTC.

The V and J genes are TRBV27 and TRBJ1-2; unclear D gene. CDR1 is MNHEY, CDR2 SMNVEV, per germline (reference sequence). Trimming removed 3 bases from V and 2 bases from J, with 7 bases in between. The CDR3 spans 13 residues. CDR3 DNA sequence: TGTGCCAGCAGTTTCTCCGAGAACTATGGCTACACCTTC. Protein: CASSFSENYGYTF.